This T cell receptor beta chain originates from a study of T cells after yellow fever vaccination. Study details: SMART-Seq v4 Ultra Low Input handled preparation of low-cell-number fractions.

Study-wide results and caveats: Weaker, the secondary response peaked sooner, at day 5 versus 15. The CD4 and CD8 compartments had a small share of their clonotypes in common.

It was through 5'RACE template switching that TCR cDNA was made, with a universal primer site and UMIs added. TCRdb passed the 5' RACE reads through MiXCR, listing each CDR3 protein once. This table has about 340,000 distinct CDR3 sequences, about 9.5% appearing once. This clonotype came up a few times. Antigen unknown. The sequencing here drew on PBMCs, taken on the day of the first yellow fever vaccination. The origin of this receptor is a man aged 18-30 years who received the YFV17D yellow fever vaccine.

The CDR3 nucleotides read TGTGCCAGCAGTGTTCTGACTCTAGCCACAGATACGCAGTATTTT. Translation gives CASSVLTLATDTQYF. The chain is built from TRBV6-1 and TRBJ2-3; perhaps TRBD2 as D (5 bases). The CDR3 runs to 15 residues. The germline CDR1 and CDR2 sequences are MNHNS and SASEGT. V was pared by 4 bases and J by 2 bases, with 13 bases between.